The 3 T cell receptor beta chains given below trace back to one sample, sequenced in a study of T cell repertoires in cytomegalovirus infection. MiXCR, run by TCRdb on the reads, gives a single entry per CDR3 protein. The sample consists of about 500,000 distinct CDR3 sequences, roughly a third of them appearing once. These receptors are not linked to any known antigen. Sequencing was performed on cultured PBMCs, taken from culture after CMV antigen stimulation. The receptor source for this set is a human donor in good health (CMV status not recorded). Some clones in this sample may be carry-over from other donors' samples.

Judged by abundance, this clonotype is medium-sized (0.01 to 0.1%). The rearrangement uses TRBV12-3 or TRBV12-4 and TRBJ2-1; D is unresolved. Trimming took off 3 bases at V and 5 bases at J, with 14 bases between the two ends. The CDR3 runs 15 residues. The CDR3 coding sequence is TGTGCCAGCAGTTTCTACGCCAGAGTCGACAATGAGCAGTTCTTC. Protein sequence: CASSFYARVDNEQFF.

As to this clonotype: A clone one base away is much larger, so this may be a read error. The rearrangement links TRBV7-2 to TRBJ2-1, with D perhaps given as TRBD1 or TRBD2 (5 bases each). The V and J ends lost 1 base and 9 bases respectively, with 7 bases between them. Germline V gene sequence: CDR1 SGHTA, CDR2 FQGNSA. The CDR3 runs 12 residues. The CDR3 loop is CASSLERGEQFF. As DNA, the CDR3 is TGTGCCAGCAGCTTAGAGAGGGGTGAGCAGTTCTTC.

V gene TRBV4-2 combines with J gene TRBJ2-1, with TRBD2 identical over 8 bases. Germline CDR1 and CDR2: LGHNA and YNFKEQ. Unmatched junction bases numbered 8, after V lost 5 bases and J lost 8 bases. This CDR3 is built from 14 residues. This CDR3 reads CASSVPASGYEQFF. As DNA, the CDR3 is TGTGCCAGCAGCGTTCCGGCTAGCGGGTATGAGCAGTTCTTC.